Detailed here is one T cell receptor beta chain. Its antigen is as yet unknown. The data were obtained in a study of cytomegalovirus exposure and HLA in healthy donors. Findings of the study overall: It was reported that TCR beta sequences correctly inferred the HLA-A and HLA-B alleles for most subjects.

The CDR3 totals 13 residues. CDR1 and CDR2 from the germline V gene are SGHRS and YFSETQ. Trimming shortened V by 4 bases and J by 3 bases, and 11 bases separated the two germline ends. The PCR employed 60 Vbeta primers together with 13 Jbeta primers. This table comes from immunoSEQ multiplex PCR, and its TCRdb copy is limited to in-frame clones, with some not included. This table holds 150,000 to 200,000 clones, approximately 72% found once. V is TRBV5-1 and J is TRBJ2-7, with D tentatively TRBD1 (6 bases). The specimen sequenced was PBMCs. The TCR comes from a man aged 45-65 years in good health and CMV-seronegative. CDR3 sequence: CASSEQGFYEQYF. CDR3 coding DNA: TGCGCCAGCAGCGAGCAGGGGTTCTACGAGCAGTACTTC.